This is a list of T cell receptor beta chains from one sample in a study of blood T cells in healthy people across ages. TCRdb re-derived calls from the 5' RACE reads in MiXCR, one entry per CDR3 protein. The table has about 630,000 distinct CDR3 sequences, around 21% seen once. The material sequenced was blood. These receptors originate from a man in his 70s in good health. Both conserved end residues are part of each CDR3. The D gene is left open where the match is weak. Clone size is not always given. Where it is, it says once, few, many or a class for expanded clones.

TRBV12-5	TRBD1	TRBJ1-1	-	TGTGCTAGCGGTGCTCCACAGGGGATGATGAACACTGAAGCTTTCTTT	CASGAPQGMMNTEAFF
TRBV25-1	-	TRBJ2-5	-	TGTGCCAGCAGAGGCTTCGAGACCCAGTACTTC	CASRGFETQYF
TRBV21-1	-	TRBJ2-5	-	TGTGCCACCACACGGACAGGGAACGAGACCCAGTACTTC	CATTRTGNETQYF
TRBV7-2	-	TRBJ2-4	few	TGTGCCAGCAGCTTACAGGGAACCAAAAACATTCAGTACTTC	CASSLQGTKNIQYF
TRBV7-9	-	TRBJ1-5	few	TGTGCCAGCAGCCCTGACAGTTATCAGCCCCAGCATTTT	CASSPDSYQPQHF
TRBV29-1	-	TRBJ2-3	-	TGCAGCGCGAGGAGGGGACGAACAACCACAGATACGCAGTATTTT	CSARRGRTTTDTQYF
TRBV7-9	-	TRBJ1-1	-	TGTGCCAGCAGCTTAGACGGGGTCGCTGAAGCTTTCTTT	CASSLDGVAEAFF
TRBV2	TRBD1	TRBJ2-3	many	TGTGCCAGCAGACAGGACAGGGTTGGCACAGATACGCAGTATTTT	CASRQDRVGTDTQYF
TRBV5-1	-	TRBJ1-1	few	TGCGCCAGCAGCTCGACGGACTCCAATTACGCGAACACTGAAGCTTTCTTT	CASSSTDSNYANTEAFF
TRBV4-1	TRBD2	TRBJ2-7	-	TGCGCCAGCAGCCAGTATCCCCCACGGGGGGAATCCTACGAGCAGTACTTC	CASSQYPPRGESYEQYF
TRBV2	-	TRBJ1-4	-	TGTGCCAGCAGTGAATCCAGGCGTAATGAAAAACTGTTTTTT	CASSESRRNEKLFF
TRBV29-1	-	TRBJ2-7	many	TGCAGCGTTGAGAACATAGCCTACGAGCAGTACTTC	CSVENIAYEQYF
TRBV5-5	TRBD1	TRBJ1-1	few	TGTGCCAGCAGTTACAACAGGGGGATGAACACTGAAGCTTTCTTT	CASSYNRGMNTEAFF
TRBV14	-	TRBJ2-1	few	TGTGCCAGCAGCCAAGGGCAGGGCGGCGTCTCCTACAATGAGCAGTTCTTC	CASSQGQGGVSYNEQFF
TRBV3-1	-	TRBJ2-1	-	TGTGCCAGCAGCCAAGATTATAAGGGCAATGAGCAGTTCTTC	CASSQDYKGNEQFF
TRBV7-8	TRBD1	TRBJ1-5	few	TGTGCCAGCAGCTTGACAGGGGTCGTTCAGCCCCAGCATTTT	CASSLTGVVQPQHF
TRBV6-8	-	TRBJ1-5	-	TGTGTCAGCATTTCAGACAGGCCACAGCCCCAGCATTTT	CVSISDRPQPQHF
TRBV4-1	TRBD1	TRBJ1-1	-	TGCGCCAGCAGCCCAGACAGGGCTCGCACTGAAGCTTTCTTT	CASSPDRARTEAFF
TRBV20-1	-	TRBJ2-1	once	TGCACTGCTAGACCTGGCATGGTGTACAATGAGCAGTTCTTC	CTARPGMVYNEQFF
TRBV7-9	TRBD2	TRBJ2-7	-	TGTGCCAGCAGCTCCACGGGGGAGGGTTACGAGCAGTACTTC	CASSSTGEGYEQYF
TRBV14	TRBD2	TRBJ2-5	few	TGTGCCAGCAGCCCGATGACTAGCGGGAGGATCGAGACCCAGTACTTC	CASSPMTSGRIETQYF
TRBV19	TRBD2	TRBJ2-7	-	TGTGCCAGTAGTCGACTAGCGGGACCTCGTGGCGAGCAGTACTTC	CASSRLAGPRGEQYF
TRBV7-2	-	TRBJ2-6	-	TGTGCCAGCAGCTTAGCCCACTCTGGGGCCAACGTCCTGACTTTC	CASSLAHSGANVLTF
TRBV12-5	-	TRBJ1-1	few	TGTGCTAGTGGTTTGGGTAGAACAGGGAAGACTGAAGCTTTCTTT	CASGLGRTGKTEAFF
TRBV7-9	-	TRBJ2-1	few	TGTGCCAGCAGCTTTCAAGGGTTTGGCAATGAGCAGTTCTTC	CASSFQGFGNEQFF
TRBV6-5	TRBD1	TRBJ1-1	-	TGTGCCAGCAGTTACCTTAAAACAGGGGGTCGGACTGAAGCTTTCTTT	CASSYLKTGGRTEAFF
TRBV27	TRBD2	TRBJ2-3	-	TGTGCCAGCAGTTCCGGACTAGCGGGAGATGGAGATACGCAGTATTTT	CASSSGLAGDGDTQYF
TRBV5-5	-	TRBJ2-7	few	TGTGCCAGCAGCTTGGGACCGATTGTCTCCTACGAGCAGTACTTC	CASSLGPIVSYEQYF
TRBV5-1	-	TRBJ2-7	-	TGCGCCAGCAGCTCGAAGACACTAACCTATCCCCCGTACGAGCAGTACTTC	CASSSKTLTYPPYEQYF
TRBV6-1	-	TRBJ2-6	few	TGTGCCAGCAGTGAAGGGTTGGGGGCCAACGTCCTGACTTTC	CASSEGLGANVLTF
TRBV6-2/TRBV6-3	-	TRBJ2-5	few	TGTGCCAGCAGTTTCTCACCGACCCAAGAGACCCAGTACTTC	CASSFSPTQETQYF
TRBV5-1	-	TRBJ2-1	-	TGCGCCAGCAGCCACTCAAAAAATCTGTGTGAGCAGTTCTTC	CASSHSKNLCEQFF
TRBV6-2/TRBV6-3	-	TRBJ1-1	few	TGTGCCAGCAGTTACCTCGGCGCTACTGAAGCTTTCTTT	CASSYLGATEAFF
TRBV11-2	-	TRBJ2-2	-	TGTGCCAGCAGTCCTTCGGGCAGCATTTACACCGGGGAGCTGTTTTTT	CASSPSGSIYTGELFF
TRBV21-1	-	TRBJ2-1	-	TGTGCCAGCAGCAAATGGTCTAGCGGGAGGTCTAAGCAGTTCTTC	CASSKWSSGRSKQFF
TRBV18	-	TRBJ1-3	few	TGTGCCAGCTCACCAGATTCCGCAGGCTCTGGAAACACCATATATTTT	CASSPDSAGSGNTIYF
TRBV10-3	-	TRBJ2-5	few	TGTGCCATCAGTGAATGGGGGCGGGAGTTCTTC	CAISEWGREFF
TRBV9	TRBD1	TRBJ2-1	-	TGTGCCAGCAGCGTAGAAGGACAGGCGAGCTCCTACAATGAGCAGTTCTTC	CASSVEGQASSYNEQFF
TRBV4-1	TRBD2	TRBJ2-3	-	TGCGCCAGCAGCCAAGATCCTTCGGGACTACAAACCAAAATTAGCACAGATACGCAGTATTTT	CASSQDPSGLQTKISTDTQYF